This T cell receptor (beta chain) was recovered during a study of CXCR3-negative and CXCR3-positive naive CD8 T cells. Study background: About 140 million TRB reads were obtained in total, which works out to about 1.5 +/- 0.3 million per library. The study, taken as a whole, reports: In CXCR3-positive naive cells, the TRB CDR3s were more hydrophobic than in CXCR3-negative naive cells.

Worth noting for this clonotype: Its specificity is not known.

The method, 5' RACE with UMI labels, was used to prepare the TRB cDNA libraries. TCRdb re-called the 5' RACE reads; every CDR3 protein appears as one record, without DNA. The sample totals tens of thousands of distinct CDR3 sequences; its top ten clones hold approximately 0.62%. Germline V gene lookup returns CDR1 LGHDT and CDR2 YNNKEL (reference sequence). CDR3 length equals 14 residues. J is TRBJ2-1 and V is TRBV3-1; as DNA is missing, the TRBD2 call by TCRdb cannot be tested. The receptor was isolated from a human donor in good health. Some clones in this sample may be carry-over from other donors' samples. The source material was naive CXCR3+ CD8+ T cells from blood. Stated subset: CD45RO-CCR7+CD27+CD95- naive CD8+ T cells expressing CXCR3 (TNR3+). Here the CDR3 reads CASSQKTSNNEQFF.